The clone carrying this TCR beta chain was picked up many times. This entry is derived from a study of beta chain features in type 1 diabetes. Reverse transcription of all isolated RNA meant that expressed TCRB transcripts were sequenced. The table came from immunoSEQ multiplex PCR; TCRdb's copy has only in-frame clones and leaves some out. The sample shows roughly 300,000 clones, 8% of them seen only once. V was trimmed by 4 bases and J by 6 bases, leaving 19 bases between them. Germline CDR1 LNHDA, CDR2 SQIVND (reference sequence). The CDR3 is made up of 15 amino acids. Sequenced sample: central memory CD4+ T cells from blood. This chain uses TRBV19 with TRBJ2-7; maybe TRBD2 (6 bases). This clonotype was sampled from a woman aged 18-29 years in good health. CDR3 DNA sequence: TGTGCCAGTAGTAAGAAGGGACTTCCGATCTTCGAGCAGTACTTC. Protein: CASSKKGLPIFEQYF.